The clone carrying this TCR beta chain has just one count. The entry originates in a study of blood T cell repertoires in COVID-19. Study-wide context: Samples of COVID-19 (acute and convalescent) were obtained from the United States, Italy and Spain.

The CDR3 has 14 residues. With V trimmed by 6 bases and J by 0 bases, 2 bases remained unmatched. Looked up from germline, CDR1 is MNHEY and CDR2 is SMNVEV (reference sequence). As processed by the authors: Counts of nucleated cells, estimated from reference gene primer amplification, were obtained. Clones were sequenced by immunoSEQ multiplex PCR, and TCRdb holds only the in-frame ones, with some missing. V and J calls and clone size are given by that table; D and trimming were obtained from the DNA. The table has 90,000 to 100,000 clones, about 85% seen once. The chain recombines TRBV27 with TRBJ2-1; 7 nucleotides match TRBD1. The source material was peripheral blood. This clonotype was obtained from a human donor in a cohort sampled during active COVID-19. CDR3 nucleotide sequence: TGTGCCAGCAGGGGGACAGCCTCCTACAATGAGCAGTTCTTC. Translating it yields CASRGTASYNEQFF.